The 28 T cell receptor beta chains reported below all come from one sample, sequenced in a study of shared clonotypes between healthy human individuals. The repertoire was sequenced with immunoSEQ multiplex PCR; TCRdb's copy has only in-frame clones and lacks some. The sample yields some 1.5 million clones, 96% seen once. Specimen: naive CD4+ T cells sorted from blood. Stated subset: CD45RA+ positively selected. The source of these receptors is a man younger than 40 in good health.

The chain has TRBV6-6 and TRBJ2-7; TRBD1 is a possible D gene (5 bases). The V end lost 2 bases, the J end lost 3 bases, and 14 bases lay between the germline ends. Germline V gene lookup returns CDR1 MNHNY and CDR2 SVGAGI (reference sequence). The CDR3 loop spans 15 amino acids. The CDR3 DNA is TGTGCCAGCAGTTACGACTCGCAGGGATACTACGAGCAGTACTTC. Encoded protein: CASSYDSQGYYEQYF.

V and J are TRBV11-2 and TRBJ1-1; D call uncertain. Germline CDR1 SGHAT, CDR2 FQNNGV. The CDR3 runs 12 residues. V was shortened by 8 bases and J by 5 bases, with 12 bases between the two germline ends. The CDR3 DNA is TGTGCCAGCCGCCGTCCGATTACTGAAGCTTTCTTT. It codes for CASRRPITEAFF. The full variable domain, completed using reference TRBV11-2 and TRBJ1-1, is EAGVAQSPRYKIIEKRQSVAFWCNPISGHATLYWYQQILGQGPKLLIQFQNNGVVDDSQLPKDRFSAERLKGVDSTLKIQPAKLEDSAVYLCASRRPITEAFFGQGTRLTVV.

V and J are TRBV2 and TRBJ2-2; 13 bases are shared with TRBD2. In germline, CDR1 is SNHLY, CDR2 FYNNEI. The V gene end was trimmed by 5 bases and the J gene end by 5 bases; junction bases not matched to a gene: 11. The CDR3 length is 18 residues. The DNA of the CDR3 is TGTGCCAGCAGTCGGGGGGGACTAGCGGGACGGGAGACCGGGGAGCTGTTTTTT. Amino acid sequence: CASSRGGLAGRETGELFF.

The CDR3, as DNA: TGTGCCAGCTCACCGCAGCCAGGGGGCTTGAACACTGAAGCTTTCTTT. Protein: CASSPQPGGLNTEAFF. The V and J genes are TRBV18 and TRBJ1-1; 8 bases are a match to TRBD1. The CDR3 runs 16 residues. Germline CDR1 and CDR2: KGHSH and LQKENI. The V and J ends lost 3 bases and 0 bases, in that order; junction bases with no gene match: 6.

The genes are TRBV5-8 and TRBJ2-5; 12 positions agree with TRBD1. V shed 2 bases and J 6 bases; nucleotides not matched to a gene: 5. The CDR3 spans 15 residues. Germline CDR1 and CDR2: SGHTS and YDEGEE. The chain's CDR3 is CASSFGTGGMKTQYF. In DNA form, the CDR3 reads TGTGCCAGCAGCTTCGGGACAGGGGGCATGAAGACCCAGTACTTC.

The chain is built from TRBV28 and TRBJ2-2; D might be TRBD1 (6 bases). V gave up 5 bases and J gave up 4 bases, with 11 bases separating them. Per the germline V gene, CDR1 is MDHEN and CDR2 is SYDVKM. The CDR3 extends over 14 amino acids. CDR3 nucleotide sequence: TGTGCCAGCAGTCCTACAGGGATCACCGGGGAGCTGTTTTTT. This gives the protein CASSPTGITGELFF.

V gene TRBV5-6 combines with J gene TRBJ2-7; 13 bases fit TRBD2. Germline lookup yields CDR1 SGHDT and CDR2 YYEEEE. V was pared by 6 bases and J by 6 bases, with 9 bases of the junction left unmatched. This CDR3 is 15 amino acids long. The DNA of the CDR3 is TGTGCCAGCACACAACTAGCGGGAGGGCCTCTCGAGCAGTACTTC. It codes for CASTQLAGGPLEQYF.

This chain uses TRBV19 with TRBJ2-2; D gene ambiguous. This CDR3 has 15 amino acids. With 4 bases removed from V and 6 bases from J, the gap between germline ends came to 15 bases. CDR1 is LNHDA and CDR2 is SQIVND in the germline V gene (reference sequence). The CDR3 DNA is TGTGCCAGTAGTACCCAGGTCGTTGGGGCCGGGGAGCTGTTTTTT. Its protein is CASSTQVVGAGELFF.

The chain uses TRBV5-4 and TRBJ1-3; D gene ambiguous. Trimming removed 1 base from V and 2 bases from J, with 10 bases in between. Looked up from germline, CDR1 is SGHNT and CDR2 is YYREEE (reference sequence). The CDR3 is made up of 15 amino acids. CDR3 amino acids: CASSLHGSAGNTIYF. The CDR3 region has the DNA TGTGCCAGCAGCTTGCACGGGTCGGCTGGAAACACCATATATTTT.

V and J are TRBV7-3 and TRBJ2-3; 7 bases agree with TRBD1. This CDR3 region has 15 residues. Per the germline V gene, CDR1 is SGHTA and CDR2 is FQGTGA. The V segment lost 3 bases and the J segment 2 bases; nucleotides outside the gene matches: 5. The CDR3 sequence: CASSFRDRYTDTQYF. CDR3 DNA: TGTGCCAGCAGCTTCCGGGACAGATACACAGATACGCAGTATTTT.

This clone has a single count. The CDR3 sequence: CASRFQSGNQPQHF. The CDR3 DNA is TGTGCCAGCAGGTTCCAGTCGGGGAATCAGCCCCAGCATTTT. The chain is built from TRBV28 and TRBJ1-5; D unresolved. The CDR3 runs 14 residues. Germline V gene lookup returns CDR1 MDHEN and CDR2 SYDVKM. Trimming removed 6 bases at V and 4 bases at J, with 13 bases between. Filled out from reference TRBV28 and TRBJ1-5, the complete variable domain reads DVKVTQSSRYLVKRTGEKVFLECVQDMDHENMFWYRQDPGLGLRLIYFSYDVKMKEKGDIPEGYSVSREKKERFSLILESASTNQTSMYLCASRFQSGNQPQHFGDGTRLSIL.

V and J are TRBV10-3 and TRBJ2-3, with D maybe TRBD2 (7 bases). Per germline, CDR1 ENHRY and CDR2 SYGVKD. This CDR3 region has 13 residues. Trimming took 11 bases from V and 1 from J, leaving 13 bases between them. DNA for the CDR3: TGTGCCGTAGGAGGGGGGGGCACAGATACGCAGTATTTT. It encodes CAVGGGGTDTQYF.

In this sample, this clone turned up once. V gene TRBV11-3 combines with J gene TRBJ1-1; TRBD1 might be the D (5 bases). The germline V gene encodes CDR1 SGHNT and CDR2 YENEEA. V lost 4 bases, J lost 3 bases, and 9 bases lay in between. The CDR3 has 13 residues. The CDR3 DNA reads as TGTGCCAGCAGCTCCCGGGACTACACTGAAGCTTTCTTT. It specifies CASSSRDYTEAFF.

This clone is a singleton in its sample. V usage is TRBV12-2 and J usage is TRBJ1-5. TRBV12-2 constitutes a pseudogene. This CDR3 region has 17 residues. CDR3 sequence reads: CASRVTPGSERNQPQHF. CDR3 sequence (DNA): TGTGCAAGTCGCGTGACACCGGGGAGTGAAAGAAATCAGCCCCAGCATTTT.

With regard to this clone: The sample holds other DNA sequences that translate to the same CDR3. This sequence joins TRBV7-6 and TRBJ2-5; D unresolved. The CDR3 spans 11 residues. V was shortened by 4 bases and J by 5 bases, with 5 bases between the two germline ends. Germline V gene data show CDR1 as SGHVS and CDR2 as FNYEAQ. The CDR3 reads CASSSLETQYF. The DNA for the CDR3 is TGTGCCAGCAGCTCCCTTGAGACCCAGTACTTC.

The chain couples TRBV28 to TRBJ2-7; TRBD1 matches at 8 bases. From germline, CDR1 is MDHEN and CDR2 SYDVKM. Trimming removed 8 bases from V and 7 bases from J; junction bases left unmatched: 19. CDR3 size: 16 residues. In DNA, the CDR3 is TGTGCCAGCCGCGACTCAGGGGGCAATCGGGTAGGAGAGCAGTACTTC. Protein product: CASRDSGGNRVGEQYF.

This clone has only one observation. V usage is TRBV28 and J usage is TRBJ1-1, with 7 bases matching TRBD1. V gave up 2 bases and J gave up 7 bases; unmatched junction bases: 4. Germline CDR1 reads MDHEN; CDR2 reads SYDVKM. The CDR3 contains 13 residues. The DNA for the CDR3 is TGTGCCAGCAGTTTACGGAGGACAGGTGAAGCTTTCTTT. This encodes CASSLRRTGEAFF.

The J gene is TRBJ2-2, the V gene TRBV18; D may be TRBD1 (5 bases). Germline V gene lookup returns CDR1 KGHSH and CDR2 LQKENI. The CDR3 totals 14 residues. V lost 8 bases and J lost 4, with 14 bases in between. CDR3 residues: CASALQVPTGELFF. CDR3 coding DNA: TGTGCCAGCGCCCTACAGGTTCCCACCGGGGAGCTGTTTTTT.

V gene TRBV15 combines with J gene TRBJ1-5; 12 nucleotides line up with TRBD1. Germline trimming cut 0 bases from V and 5 bases from J; bases unmatched to any gene: 2. Germline V gene sequence: CDR1 LNHNV, CDR2 YYDKDF (reference sequence). This CDR3 spans 16 amino acids. In DNA, the CDR3 is TGTGCCACCAGCAGAGAAGGGACAGGGGGCCATCAGCCCCAGCATTTT. Residues: CATSREGTGGHQPQHF.

The chain employs TRBV5-1 and TRBJ2-1; D possibly uses TRBD1 or TRBD2 (6 bases each). Germline CDR1 and CDR2: SGHRS and YFSETQ. This CDR3 region has 16 residues. V was pared by 0 bases and J by 7 bases, with 17 bases between. The CDR3 spells CASSLVGGGIQNEQFF. The CDR3 DNA follows: TGCGCCAGCAGCTTGGTTGGAGGGGGGATACAGAATGAGCAGTTCTTC.

This rearrangement joins TRBV4-1 to TRBJ1-5; the D is unclear. Per germline, CDR1 MGHRA and CDR2 YSYEKL. V gave up 3 bases and J gave up 5 bases, with 11 bases separating them. This CDR3 spans 14 amino acids. The CDR3 is CASSHVDPYQPQHF. The CDR3 DNA is TGCGCCAGCAGCCACGTCGACCCGTATCAGCCCCAGCATTTT.

J is TRBJ2-1 and V is TRBV5-4, with 8 bases lining up with TRBD2. Germline loops: CDR1 SGHNT, CDR2 YYREEE (reference sequence). The trim removed 4 bases at V and 4 bases at J, leaving 7 bases unmatched. The CDR3 has 15 residues. CDR3 nucleotide sequence: TGTGCCAGCAGCACGGGACTAGTTTTGTACAATGAGCAGTTCTTC. Protein: CASSTGLVLYNEQFF. Looking up the rest from reference TRBV5-4 and TRBJ2-1 gives the full variable domain: ETGVTQSPTHLIKTRGQQVTLRCSSQSGHNTVSWYQQALGQGPQFIFQYYREEENGRGNFPPRFSGLQFPNYSSELNVNALELDDSALYLCASSTGLVLYNEQFFGPGTRLTVL.

V usage is TRBV6-1 and J usage is TRBJ1-2; D remains unclear. With 7 bases removed from V and 5 bases from J, the gap between germline ends came to 20 bases. Germline CDR1 MNHNS, CDR2 SASEGT. CDR3 length: 15 residues. CDR3 in amino acids: CASTTLARATYGYTF. The CDR3 DNA follows: TGTGCCAGCACCACCTTGGCGAGGGCTACGTATGGCTACACCTTC.

The rearrangement joins TRBV7-3 to TRBJ1-1; no firm D call. V lost 2 bases to trimming and J lost 3 bases, with 7 bases between them. There are 13 residues in the CDR3. Germline V gives CDR1 SGHTA, CDR2 FQGTGA. The chain's CDR3 is CASSLLWDTEAFF. For the CDR3, the DNA is TGTGCCAGCAGCTTACTATGGGACACTGAAGCTTTCTTT.

This chain links TRBV7-9 with TRBJ2-7; D not certain. Trimming took 10 bases from V and 4 from J, leaving 5 bases between them. The CDR3 length is 9 residues. The germline V gene has CDR1 SEHNR and CDR2 FQNEAQ (reference sequence). The CDR3 DNA reads TGTGCCATCGGTTACGAGCAGTACTTC. Translating it yields CAIGYEQYF.

The CDR3: CASSSTWGRGGTGELFF. In DNA form, the CDR3 reads TGTGCCAGCAGTTCCACCTGGGGCAGGGGAGGTACCGGGGAGCTGTTTTTT. The rearrangement links TRBV28 to TRBJ2-2, with D perhaps assigned TRBD1 or TRBD2 (6 bases each). The CDR3 extends over 17 amino acids. Per germline, CDR1 MDHEN and CDR2 SYDVKM. Trimming took off 4 bases at V and 5 bases at J, with 20 bases between the two ends.

The chain combines TRBV6-6 with TRBJ1-4, with a possible D match to TRBD1 (5 bases). Germline values: CDR1 MNHNY, CDR2 SVGAGI (reference sequence). V lost 5 bases and J 5 bases, leaving 15 bases between the germline ends. The CDR3 has 15 residues. CDR3 protein: CASSVPGTVNEKLFF. The DNA for the CDR3 is TGTGCCAGCAGTGTTCCCGGGACCGTGAATGAAAAACTGTTTTTT.

V is TRBV7-9 and J is TRBJ1-2; D uncertain. In germline, CDR1 is SEHNR, CDR2 FQNEAQ (reference sequence). This CDR3 is 13 amino acids long. Deletions cut 2 bases from V and 3 bases from J, with 7 bases between. CDR3 residues: CASSLRRDYGYTF. The CDR3 nucleotides are TGTGCCAGCAGCTTAAGACGGGACTATGGCTACACCTTC.